This T cell receptor (beta chain) was captured by sequencing in a study of Graves' ophthalmopathy and Graves' hyperthyroidism. Whole-study results and caveats: Separation of ophthalmopathy from stable hyperthyroidism was achieved by a 13-signature model, at 85% to 90% sensitivity and roughly 80% specificity. Thyroid clonotypes that were expanded above 0.001 frequency mostly also appeared in blood.

Serum thyroxine and TRAb, along with clinical symptoms, thyroid ultrasound and orbital computed tomography, were what diagnosis relied on. RNA transcripts were the template, and TCR beta CDR3 regions were amplified from them. RT-PCR was first run with HTBI primers, then multiplex PCR in a second round. One entry per CDR3 protein, called by TCRdb with MiXCR from the multiplex PCR reads. The sample lists almost 750,000 distinct CDR3 sequences; 40% were seen once. The CDR3 contains 13 residues. V was trimmed by 5 bases and J by 5 bases, leaving 12 bases between them. Germline V gene sequence: CDR1 SGHTA, CDR2 FQGTGA. With regard to this clonotype: Its specificity is unknown.

The TCR originated in an adult man with Graves' ophthalmopathy. Sequenced input: peripheral blood. The chain is built from TRBV7-3 and TRBJ1-1, with no clear D. The chain's CDR3 is CASSPRRGTEAFF. DNA for the CDR3: TGTGCCAGCAGCCCCCGACGGGGAACTGAAGCTTTCTTT.